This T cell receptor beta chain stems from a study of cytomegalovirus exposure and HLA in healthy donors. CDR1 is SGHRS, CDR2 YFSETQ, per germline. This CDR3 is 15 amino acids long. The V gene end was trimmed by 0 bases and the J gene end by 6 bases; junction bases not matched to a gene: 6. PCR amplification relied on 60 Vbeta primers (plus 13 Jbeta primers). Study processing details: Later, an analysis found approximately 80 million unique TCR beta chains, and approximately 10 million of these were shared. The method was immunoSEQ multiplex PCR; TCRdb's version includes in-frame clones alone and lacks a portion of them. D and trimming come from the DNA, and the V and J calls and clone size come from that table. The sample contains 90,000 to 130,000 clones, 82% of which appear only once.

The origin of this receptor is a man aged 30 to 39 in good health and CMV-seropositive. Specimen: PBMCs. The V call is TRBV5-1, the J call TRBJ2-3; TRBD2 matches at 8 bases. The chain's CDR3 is CASSLGLARVDTQYF. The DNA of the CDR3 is TGCGCCAGCAGCTTGGGACTAGCGAGGGTGGATACGCAGTATTTT.